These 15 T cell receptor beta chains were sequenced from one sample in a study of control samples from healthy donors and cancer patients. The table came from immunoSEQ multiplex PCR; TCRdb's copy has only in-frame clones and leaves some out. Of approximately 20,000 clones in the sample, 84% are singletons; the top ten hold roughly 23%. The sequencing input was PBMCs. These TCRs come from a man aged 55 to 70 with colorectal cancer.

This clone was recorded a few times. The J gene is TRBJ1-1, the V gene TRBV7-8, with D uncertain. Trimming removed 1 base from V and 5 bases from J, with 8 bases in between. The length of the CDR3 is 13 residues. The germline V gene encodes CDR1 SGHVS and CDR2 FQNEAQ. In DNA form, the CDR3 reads TGTGCCAGCAGCTTAGTGGGGAGGACTGAAGCTTTCTTT. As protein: CASSLVGRTEAFF.

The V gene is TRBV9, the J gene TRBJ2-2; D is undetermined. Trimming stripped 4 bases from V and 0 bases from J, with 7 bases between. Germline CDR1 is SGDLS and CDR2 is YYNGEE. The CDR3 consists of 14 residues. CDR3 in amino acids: CASSSAANTGELFF. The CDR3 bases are TGTGCCAGCAGCTCGGCAGCGAACACCGGGGAGCTGTTTTTT.

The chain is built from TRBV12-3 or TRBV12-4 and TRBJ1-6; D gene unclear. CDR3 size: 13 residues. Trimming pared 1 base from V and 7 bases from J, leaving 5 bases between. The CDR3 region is CASSLEQNSPLHF. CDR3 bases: TGTGCCAGCAGTTTAGAGCAGAATTCACCCCTCCACTTT.

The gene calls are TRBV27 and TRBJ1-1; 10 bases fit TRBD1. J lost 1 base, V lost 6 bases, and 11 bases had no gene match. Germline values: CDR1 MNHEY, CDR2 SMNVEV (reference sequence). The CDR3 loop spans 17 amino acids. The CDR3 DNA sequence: TGTGCCAGCAGATCCGGGACAGGGGACCCGAGGAACACTGAAGCTTTCTTT. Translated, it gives CASRSGTGDPRNTEAFF.

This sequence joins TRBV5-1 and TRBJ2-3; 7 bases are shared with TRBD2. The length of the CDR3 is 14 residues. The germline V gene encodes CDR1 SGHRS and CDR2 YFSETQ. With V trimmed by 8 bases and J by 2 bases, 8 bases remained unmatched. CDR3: CASSERGPTDTQYF. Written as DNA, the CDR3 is TGCGCCAGTTCCGAGCGGGGACCCACAGATACGCAGTATTTT.

The chain's CDR3 is CASSERHSPLHF. CDR3 nucleotide sequence: TGTGCCAGCAGCGAGCGCCATTCACCCCTCCACTTT. The J gene is TRBJ1-6, the V gene TRBV25-1; D is ambiguous. V was shortened by 6 bases and J by 8 bases, with 8 bases between the two germline ends. The CDR3 is made up of 12 amino acids. Germline V CDR1 and CDR2: MGHDK, SYGVNS.

This chain's CDR3 is CASSSGTGWDEQFF. The DNA of the CDR3 is TGTGCCAGCAGCTCGGGGACCGGGTGGGATGAGCAGTTCTTC. The gene calls are TRBV7-9 and TRBJ2-1; the D call may be TRBD1 or TRBD2 (5 bases each). V was pared by 4 bases and J by 8 bases, with 15 bases between. Germline V gene data show CDR1 as SEHNR and CDR2 as FQNEAQ (reference sequence). The CDR3 sequence is 14 residues long.

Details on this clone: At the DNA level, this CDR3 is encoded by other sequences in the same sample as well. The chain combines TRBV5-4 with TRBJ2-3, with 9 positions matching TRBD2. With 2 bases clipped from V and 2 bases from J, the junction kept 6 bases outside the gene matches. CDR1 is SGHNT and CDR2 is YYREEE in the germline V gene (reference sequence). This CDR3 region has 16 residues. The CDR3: CASSLGSGGPTDTQYF. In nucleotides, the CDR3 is TGTGCCAGCAGCTTAGGTAGCGGGGGCCCCACAGATACGCAGTATTTT.

Here the CDR3 DNA reads TGTGCCAGCAGACCCCTCAGGGGCGCTGGAAACACCATATATTTT. The encoded protein is CASRPLRGAGNTIYF. The chain is built from TRBV6-5 and TRBJ1-3; perhaps TRBD1 as D (6 bases). V gave up 6 bases and J gave up 2 bases, with 14 bases separating them. The CDR3 loop spans 15 amino acids. Germline V lookup: CDR1 MNHEY, CDR2 SVGAGI.

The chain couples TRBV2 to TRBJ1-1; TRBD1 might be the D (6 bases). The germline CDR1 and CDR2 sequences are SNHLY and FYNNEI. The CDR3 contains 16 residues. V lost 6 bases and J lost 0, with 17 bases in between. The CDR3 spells CASRTRQEAMNTEAFF. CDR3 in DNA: TGTGCCAGCAGAACCCGACAGGAGGCTATGAACACTGAAGCTTTCTTT.

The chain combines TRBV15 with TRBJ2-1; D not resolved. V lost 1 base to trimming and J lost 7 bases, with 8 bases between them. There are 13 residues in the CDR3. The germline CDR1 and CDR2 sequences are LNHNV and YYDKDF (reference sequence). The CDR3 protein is CATSRGADNEQFF. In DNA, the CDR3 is TGTGCCACCAGCAGAGGGGCGGATAATGAGCAGTTCTTC.

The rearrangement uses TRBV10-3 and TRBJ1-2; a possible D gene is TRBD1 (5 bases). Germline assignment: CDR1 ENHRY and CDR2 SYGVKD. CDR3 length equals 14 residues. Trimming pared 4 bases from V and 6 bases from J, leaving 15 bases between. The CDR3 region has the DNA TGTGCCATCAGTGGGCAGGGTTTTGTTGATGGCTACACCTTC. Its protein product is CAISGQGFVDGYTF.

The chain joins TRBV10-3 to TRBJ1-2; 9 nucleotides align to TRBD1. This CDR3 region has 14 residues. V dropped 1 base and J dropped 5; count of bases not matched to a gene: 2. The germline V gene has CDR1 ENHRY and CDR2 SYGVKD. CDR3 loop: CAISELGTGYGYTF. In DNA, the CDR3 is TGTGCCATCAGTGAGTTAGGGACAGGGTATGGCTACACCTTC.

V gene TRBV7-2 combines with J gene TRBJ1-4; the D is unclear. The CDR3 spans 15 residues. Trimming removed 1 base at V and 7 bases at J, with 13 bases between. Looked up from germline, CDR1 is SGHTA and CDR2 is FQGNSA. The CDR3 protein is CASSLEAGWGEKLFF. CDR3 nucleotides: TGTGCCAGCAGCTTAGAGGCGGGGTGGGGTGAAAAACTGTTTTTT.

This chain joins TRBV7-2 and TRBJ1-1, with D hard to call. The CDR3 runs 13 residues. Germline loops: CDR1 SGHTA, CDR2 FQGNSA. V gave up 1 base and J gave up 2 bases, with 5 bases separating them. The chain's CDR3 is CASSLVVNTEAFF. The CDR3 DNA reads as TGTGCCAGCAGCTTAGTGGTAAACACTGAAGCTTTCTTT.